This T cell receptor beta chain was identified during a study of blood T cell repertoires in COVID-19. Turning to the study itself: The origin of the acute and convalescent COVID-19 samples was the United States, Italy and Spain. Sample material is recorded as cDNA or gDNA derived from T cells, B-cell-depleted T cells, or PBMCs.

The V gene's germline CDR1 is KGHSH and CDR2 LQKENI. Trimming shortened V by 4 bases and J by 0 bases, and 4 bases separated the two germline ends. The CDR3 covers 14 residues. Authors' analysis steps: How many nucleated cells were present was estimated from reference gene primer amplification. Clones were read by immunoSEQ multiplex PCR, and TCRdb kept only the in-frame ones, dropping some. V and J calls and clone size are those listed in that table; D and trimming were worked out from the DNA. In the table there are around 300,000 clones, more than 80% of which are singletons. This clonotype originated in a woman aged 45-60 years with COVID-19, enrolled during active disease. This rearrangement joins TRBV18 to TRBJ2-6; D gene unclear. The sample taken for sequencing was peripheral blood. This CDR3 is CASSLLSGANVLTF. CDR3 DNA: TGTGCCAGCTCACTCCTCTCTGGGGCCAACGTCCTGACTTTC.